The TCR beta chain under discussion was sequenced for a study of T cells in Graves' hyperthyroidism and ophthalmopathy. Disease lasting under 3 months, a NOSPECS grade of at least 4, and a Clinical Activity Score of at least 3 were features of the ophthalmopathy patients. It was roughly 10 ml of fresh peripheral blood that supplied the PBMCs. Between the trimmed V and J ends, which lost 5 bases and 7 bases, there was a span of 17 bases. This CDR3 contains 14 residues. CDR1 is SEHNR and CDR2 is FQNEAQ in the germline V gene (reference sequence). The sample holds many counts of this clonotype. Using RNA transcripts as the source, TCR beta CDR3 regions were amplified. The study used the HTBI primer set for a first-round RT-PCR of the TCR CDR3. TCRdb re-called the multiplex PCR reads through MiXCR, storing one row per CDR3 protein. The table lists hundreds of thousands of distinct CDR3 sequences, approximately 16% of them singletons.

Sample: blood. The receptor was isolated from a young woman with Graves' ophthalmopathy. The J gene is TRBJ2-5, the V gene TRBV7-9, with a possible D match to TRBD2 (5 bases). The CDR3 reads CASSGEGRRGTQYF. DNA for the CDR3: TGTGCCAGCAGCGGTGAAGGCCGCCGGGGGACCCAGTACTTC.